This is a list of T cell receptor beta chains from one sample in a study of identical twins. In TCRdb, the 5' RACE reads were re-called with MiXCR into one record per CDR3 protein. The data contain fewer than 550,000 distinct CDR3 sequences, about 16% of them seen just once; the ten biggest clones take up more than 0.4%. The sample also formed part of further work on yellow fever vaccine responses in identical twins.

The material sequenced was CD4+ T cells sorted from blood. The receptors were gathered from a young woman in good health. The CDR3 runs from the conserved cysteine through the conserved F or W. A D gene is named only where the DNA matches it firmly. Clone size is shown for a subset of rows, as once, few, many or a class of expanded clone.

CDR3 DNA,CDR3 protein,V gene,clone size,J gene,D gene
TGTGCCACCAGCAGAGTAGGCGGCGGGGAGCTGTTTTTT,CATSRVGGGELFF,TRBV15,few,TRBJ2-2,.
TGCAGCGTTGACACCGGGACAGGGAACTATGGCTACACCTTC,CSVDTGTGNYGYTF,TRBV29-1,few,TRBJ1-2,TRBD1
TGTGCCAGCCGTATACAGGGTACGGGGACAGATACGCAGTATTTT,CASRIQGTGTDTQYF,TRBV27,.,TRBJ2-3,.
TGTGCCAGCACTTTTAATTCTGTACGGGTGTCGGGAGGGACACTCCTTCCAGGCGAGCAGTACTTC,CASTFNSVRVSGGTLLPGEQYF,TRBV12-3/TRBV12-4,.,TRBJ2-7,TRBD2
TGCGCCAGCCAAAAAAGGACAGGATCTGAAGACATTCAGTACTTC,CASQKRTGSEDIQYF,TRBV5-1,few,TRBJ2-4,TRBD1
TGCAGTGCTAGCAATACGGTGGACGATACGCAGTATTTT,CSASNTVDDTQYF,TRBV20-1,.,TRBJ2-3,.
TGTGCCAGCAGCCCAGGGTGGGGCTCTAATAGCAATCAGCCCCAGCATTTT,CASSPGWGSNSNQPQHF,TRBV9,.,TRBJ1-5,.
TGTGCCATCAGTGAGTCAATGGGTGGATATGAGCAGTTCTTC,CAISESMGGYEQFF,TRBV10-3,.,TRBJ2-1,.
TGTGCCAGTAGTATTCGACTAGCGAGCTCCTACAATGAGCAGTTCTTC,CASSIRLASSYNEQFF,TRBV19,.,TRBJ2-1,TRBD2
TGTGCCAGCAGTGACAGGGCTTTCTTT,CASSDRAFF,TRBV6-1,.,TRBJ1-1,.
TGTGCCGGGCACCCGGGACAGGGAGGATTAGCCAAAAACATTCAGTACTTC,CAGHPGQGGLAKNIQYF,TRBV7-8,few,TRBJ2-4,TRBD1
TGCGCCAGCAGCTTGGCAGACAGGGTGGAAAGACTGTTTTTT,CASSLADRVERLFF,TRBV5-1,once,TRBJ1-4,TRBD1
TGTGCCAGCAGTTACAGTGCAATGAACACTGAAGCTTTCTTT,CASSYSAMNTEAFF,TRBV6-5,many,TRBJ1-1,.
TGCAGTGCCCGGGCGGCAGTTAGGTCCTACGAGCAGTACTTC,CSARAAVRSYEQYF,TRBV20-1,few,TRBJ2-7,.
TGCAGTGCTACCCTGGACTCTCGATTCTTC,CSATLDSRFF,TRBV20-1,.,TRBJ2-1,.
TGTGCCAGCAGAGATACAGGGGGATCCTACAATGAGCAGTTCTTC,CASRDTGGSYNEQFF,TRBV28,.,TRBJ2-1,TRBD1